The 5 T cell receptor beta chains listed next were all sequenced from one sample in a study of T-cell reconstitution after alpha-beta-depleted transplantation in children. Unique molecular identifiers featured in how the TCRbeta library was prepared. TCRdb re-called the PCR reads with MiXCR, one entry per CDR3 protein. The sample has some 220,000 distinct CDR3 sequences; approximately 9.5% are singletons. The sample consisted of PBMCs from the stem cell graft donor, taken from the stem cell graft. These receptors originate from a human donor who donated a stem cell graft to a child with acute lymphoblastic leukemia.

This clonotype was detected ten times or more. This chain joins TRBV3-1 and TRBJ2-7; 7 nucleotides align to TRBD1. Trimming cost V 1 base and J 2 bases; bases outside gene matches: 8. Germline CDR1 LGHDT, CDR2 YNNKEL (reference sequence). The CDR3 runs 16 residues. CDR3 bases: TGTGCCAGCAGCCAAGTAGAGACAGGGACGGCCTACGAGCAGTACTTC. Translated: CASSQVETGTAYEQYF.

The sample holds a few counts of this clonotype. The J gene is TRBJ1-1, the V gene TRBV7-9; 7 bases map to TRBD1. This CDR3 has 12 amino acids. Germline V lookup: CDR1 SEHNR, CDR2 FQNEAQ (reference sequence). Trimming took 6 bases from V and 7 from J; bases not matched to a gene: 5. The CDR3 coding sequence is TGTGCCAGCAGGCCCGACAGGGTTGAAGCTTTCTTT. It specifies CASRPDRVEAFF. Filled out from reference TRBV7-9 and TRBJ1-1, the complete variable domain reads DTGVSQNPRHKITKRGQNVTFRCDPISEHNRLYWYRQTLGQGPEFLTYFQNEAQLEKSRLLSDRFSAERPKGSFSTLEIQRTEQGDSAMYLCASRPDRVEAFFGQGTRLTVV.

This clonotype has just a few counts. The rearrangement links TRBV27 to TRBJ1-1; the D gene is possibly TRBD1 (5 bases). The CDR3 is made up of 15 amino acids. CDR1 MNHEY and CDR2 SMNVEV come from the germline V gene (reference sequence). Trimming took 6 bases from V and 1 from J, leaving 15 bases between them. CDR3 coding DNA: TGTGCCAGCAGGTCCCGCCCGGGGACGAACACTGAAGCTTTCTTT. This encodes CASRSRPGTNTEAFF.

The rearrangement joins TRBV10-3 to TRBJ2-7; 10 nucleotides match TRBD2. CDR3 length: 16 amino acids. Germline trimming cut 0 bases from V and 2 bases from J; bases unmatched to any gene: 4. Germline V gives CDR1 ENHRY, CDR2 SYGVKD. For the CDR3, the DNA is TGTGCCATCAGTGAGTCTTTGAGCGGGGGGGCCTACGAGCAGTACTTC. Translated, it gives CAISESLSGGAYEQYF.

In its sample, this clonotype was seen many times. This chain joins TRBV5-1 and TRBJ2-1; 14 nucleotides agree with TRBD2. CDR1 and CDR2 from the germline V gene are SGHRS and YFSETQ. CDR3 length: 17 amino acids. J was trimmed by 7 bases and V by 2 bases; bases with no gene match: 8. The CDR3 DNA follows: TGCGCCAGCAGCTTCCGACTAGCGGGGGGGCCTAATAATGAGCAGTTCTTC. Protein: CASSFRLAGGPNNEQFF.